Reported below is one T cell receptor (beta chain). The entry originates in a study of PD-L1 blockade in urothelial cancer. Overall study context: Typically, measured as a median, blood samples had approximately 130,000 T cells.

The table came from immunoSEQ multiplex PCR; TCRdb's copy has only in-frame clones and leaves some out. This repertoire shows over 45,000 clones, about 86% found once; its top ten account for 2.5% to 3.5%. Germline CDR1 is MNHEY and CDR2 is SMNVEV (reference sequence). V was clipped by 3 bases and J by 7 bases, with 16 bases between them. The CDR3 runs to 14 residues. This chain connects TRBV27 to TRBJ2-7; possibly TRBD2 for D (5 bases). Sequencing was performed on PBMCs, taken around atezolizumab (anti-PD-L1) treatment. The source is a man aged 45 to 65 with urothelial cancer. CDR3 sequence: CASSLRGWSGEQYF. CDR3 sequence (DNA): TGTGCCAGCAGTTTGCGCGGTTGGTCGGGGGAGCAGTACTTC.